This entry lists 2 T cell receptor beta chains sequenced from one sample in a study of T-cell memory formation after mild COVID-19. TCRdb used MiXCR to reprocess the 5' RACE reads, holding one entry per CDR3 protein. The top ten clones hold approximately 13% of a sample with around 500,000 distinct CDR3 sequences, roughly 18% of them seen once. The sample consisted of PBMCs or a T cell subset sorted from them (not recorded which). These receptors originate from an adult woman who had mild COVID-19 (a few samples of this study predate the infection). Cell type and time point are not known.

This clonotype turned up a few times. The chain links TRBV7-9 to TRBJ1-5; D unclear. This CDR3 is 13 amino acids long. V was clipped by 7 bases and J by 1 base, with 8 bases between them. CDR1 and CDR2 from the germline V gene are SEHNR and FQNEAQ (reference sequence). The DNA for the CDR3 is TGTGCCAGCAACTCCGGAAGCAATCAGCCCCAGCATTTT. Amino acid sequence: CASNSGSNQPQHF.

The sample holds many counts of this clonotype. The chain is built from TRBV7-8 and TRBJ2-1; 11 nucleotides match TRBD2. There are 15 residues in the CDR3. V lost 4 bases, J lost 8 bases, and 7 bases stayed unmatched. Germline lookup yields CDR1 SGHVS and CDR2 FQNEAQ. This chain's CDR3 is CASSSVAGGRDEQFF. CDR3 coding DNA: TGTGCCAGCAGCTCCGTAGCGGGAGGGAGGGATGAGCAGTTCTTC.